This T cell receptor (beta chain) was captured in a study of Ad26.COV2.S vaccination and SARS-CoV-2 variants. Study details: Of the COV1001 trial arms, the Ad26.COV2.S arm included the donor.

Method: immunoSEQ multiplex PCR; TCRdb's copy keeps in-frame clones and lacks some. Of a few hundred thousand clones in the sample, roughly 90% were seen once. This CDR3 region has 15 residues. V was pared by 0 bases and J by 0 bases, with 8 bases between. Germline V gene lookup returns CDR1 LGHNA and CDR2 YSLEER. Treatment denoted: some 20 received Ad26.COV2.S at low or high dose, single or two shots; about 5 received placebo; per-sample allocation not given. Day 63 after the first injection of vaccine or placebo was the sampling time. An Ad26 vector that expressed Wuhan-strain SARS-CoV-2 spike constituted the vaccine.

The gene calls are TRBV4-3 and TRBJ2-5; D might be TRBD1 (5 bases). The starting material was peripheral blood, obtained in a trial of Ad26.COV2.S vaccine versus placebo. The clonotype was recovered from a person aged 18 to 65 who received the Ad26.COV2.S COVID-19 vaccine or a placebo. The CDR3 sequence is CASSQDRANQETQYF. In DNA form, the CDR3 reads TGCGCCAGCAGCCAAGACAGGGCCAACCAAGAGACCCAGTACTTC.